Presented here are 19 T cell receptor beta chains from one specimen sequenced in a study of blood T cell repertoires in COVID-19. The assay was immunoSEQ multiplex PCR, and TCRdb's table has in-frame clones only and misses some. Of about 290,000 clones in the sample, 85% to 90% are singletons; the top ten hold roughly 11%. The sequencing sample was made of peripheral blood. Every receptor here comes from a woman between 25 and 40 years old with COVID-19, enrolled during active disease.

The chain couples TRBV2 to TRBJ1-2, with a tentative D call TRBD1 (6 bases). The length of the CDR3 is 13 residues. V lost 10 bases and J 3 bases, leaving 15 bases between the germline ends. CDR1 SNHLY and CDR2 FYNNEI come from the germline V gene. The CDR3 reads CATQRTEDYGYTF. Here the CDR3 DNA reads TGTGCCACTCAAAGGACAGAAGACTATGGCTACACCTTC.

With regard to this clone: This may come from a read error, since a much larger clone is one base off. This chain joins TRBV6-6 and TRBJ1-2; TRBD1 agrees at 8 bases. This CDR3 is 13 amino acids long. V was pared by 6 bases and J by 4 bases, with 4 bases of the junction left unmatched. CDR1 is MNHNY and CDR2 is SVGAGI in the germline V gene (reference sequence). The CDR3 nucleotides read TGTGCCAGCAGCCCGGACAGGGTCTATGGCTACACCTTC. This gives the protein CASSPDRVYGYTF.

The rearrangement uses TRBV9 and TRBJ1-1; the match to TRBD1 covers 8 bases. The CDR3 loop spans 12 amino acids. The germline CDR1 and CDR2 sequences are SGDLS and YYNGEE. Trimming at V came to 3 bases and at J to 11 bases, leaving 6 bases not matched to a gene. In DNA, the CDR3 is TGTGCCAGCAGCGCCCTGACAGGGGAGGCTTTCTTT. Translated, it gives CASSALTGEAFF.

The V and J genes are TRBV18 and TRBJ2-3, with 8 bases matching TRBD1. CDR3 length equals 15 residues. CDR1 KGHSH and CDR2 LQKENI come from the germline V gene. J was trimmed by 5 bases and V by 3 bases; bases with no gene match: 7. The CDR3 nucleotides are TGTGCCAGCTCACCCCGGGCAGGGGGCAGAGATACGCAGTATTTT. It is translated as CASSPRAGGRDTQYF.

This chain uses TRBV27 with TRBJ1-1, with 8 bases identical to TRBD1. Per the germline V gene, CDR1 is MNHEY and CDR2 is SMNVEV (reference sequence). There are 17 residues in the CDR3. V trimming: 4 bases; J trimming: 4 bases; junction bases outside the gene matches: 14. In DNA, the CDR3 is TGTGCCAGCAGTTCAATTACAGGGGGAAAGGGAGTCACTGAAGCTTTCTTT. Its protein is CASSSITGGKGVTEAFF.

The sample holds one count of this clone. The rearrangement links TRBV7-2 to TRBJ1-5; D is unresolved. Germline-derived CDR1 and CDR2 are SGHTA and FQGNSA. V gave up 3 bases and J gave up 5 bases, with 14 bases separating them. The CDR3 has 15 amino acids. CDR3 bases: TGTGCCAGCAGCTTCTCCCTAGCTGGGGATCAGCCCCAGCATTTT. Its translation is CASSFSLAGDQPQHF.

This clone was counted a few times. V and J are TRBV5-6 and TRBJ1-2; a weak D match, TRBD1 (6 bases). CDR1 is SGHDT, CDR2 YYEEEE, per germline. Between the trimmed V and J ends, which lost 0 bases and 2 bases, there was a span of 11 bases. The CDR3 consists of 15 residues. For the CDR3, the DNA is TGTGCCAGCAGCTTGGGCGGGGGCGTCAACTATGGCTACACCTTC. Residues: CASSLGGGVNYGYTF.

The chain links TRBV27 to TRBJ1-1; no reliable D call. The CDR3 sequence is 14 residues long. Germline CDR1 reads MNHEY; CDR2 reads SMNVEV (reference sequence). The V gene lost 3 bases and the J gene lost 7 bases, with 15 bases spanning the gap. The CDR3 protein is CASSFLGENLEAFF. The CDR3 DNA reads as TGTGCCAGCAGTTTCCTTGGGGAGAACCTTGAAGCTTTCTTT.

This clone appeared a single time. The CDR3 region has the DNA TGCGCCAGCAGCTTGGTTCTAGCGGGGCAACTTAAAGAGACCCAGTACTTC. This translates into CASSLVLAGQLKETQYF. The V gene is TRBV5-1, the J gene TRBJ2-5, with 9 bases identical to TRBD2. Germline assignment: CDR1 SGHRS and CDR2 YFSETQ. V trimming: 0 bases; J trimming: 3 bases; junction bases outside the gene matches: 9. CDR3 size: 17 residues.

The V and J genes are TRBV2 and TRBJ2-5, with TRBD1 identical over 11 bases. The CDR3 has 16 amino acids. After removal of 6 bases from V and 1 base from J, the junction contained 7 bases not matched to a gene. Germline V gene data show CDR1 as SNHLY and CDR2 as FYNNEI. The DNA of the CDR3 is TGTGCCAGCAGCTCACCGGGACAGGGGGGCCAAGAGACCCAGTACTTC. This translates into CASSSPGQGGQETQYF.

This clone has at least ten counts. The gene calls are TRBV6-1 and TRBJ1-1; D possibly corresponds to TRBD1 (6 bases). The germline gives CDR1 MNHNS, CDR2 SASEGT. The CDR3 sequence is 15 residues long. V was cut by 2 bases and J by 2 bases, with 12 bases left in between. The CDR3 DNA is TGTGCCAGCAGTGAAACCTGGGACATTAACACTGAAGCTTTCTTT. Its translation: CASSETWDINTEAFF.

The V call is TRBV20-1, the J call TRBJ2-2, with 9 bases identical to TRBD2. Trimming took 3 bases from V and 5 from J; bases not matched to a gene: 4. The V gene's germline CDR1 is DFQATT and CDR2 SNEGSKA (reference sequence). The CDR3 sequence is 14 residues long. The CDR3 nucleotides are TGCAGTGCTAGTAGCGGGGGTAGGACCGGGGAGCTGTTTTTT. It translates to CSASSGGRTGELFF.

This clone was recorded once. This chain joins TRBV3-1 (or the pseudogene TRBV3-2) and TRBJ1-1; maybe TRBD1 (5 bases). Trimming shortened V by 1 base and J by 2 bases, and 11 bases separated the two germline ends. Looked up from germline, CDR1 is LGHDT and CDR2 is YNNKEL (reference sequence). The CDR3 totals 15 residues. In DNA form, the CDR3 reads TGTGCCAGCAGCCAAGCGTTGGGGGGTAACACTGAAGCTTTCTTT. Translating gives CASSQALGGNTEAFF.

The DNA of the CDR3 is TGTGCCAGCAGTTTAGGGGGACAGGGTATCACCTATGGCTACACCTTC. It specifies CASSLGGQGITYGYTF. The chain links TRBV27 to TRBJ1-2; 9 positions match TRBD1. Germline CDR1 is MNHEY and CDR2 is SMNVEV (reference sequence). J gave up 4 bases and V 2 bases, and 8 bases lay outside the gene matches. This CDR3 is built from 16 residues.

This clone showed up just once. The chain is built from TRBV11-2 and TRBJ1-2; D uncertain. V lost 5 bases to trimming and J lost 7 bases, with 14 bases between them. The CDR3 contains 13 residues. Germline values: CDR1 SGHAT, CDR2 FQNNGV. DNA for the CDR3: TGTGCCAGCAGCCAAGGTCGCGGCGGTGGCTACACCTTC. It specifies CASSQGRGGGYTF. The full variable domain, its missing parts supplied by reference TRBV11-2 and TRBJ1-2, is EAGVAQSPRYKIIEKRQSVAFWCNPISGHATLYWYQQILGQGPKLLIQFQNNGVVDDSQLPKDRFSAERLKGVDSTLKIQPAKLEDSAVYLCASSQGRGGGYTFGSGTRLTVV.

The rearrangement uses TRBV28 and TRBJ1-1; 8 bases agree with TRBD1. V lost 2 bases to trimming and J lost 10 bases; unmatched junction nucleotides: 6. Germline assignment: CDR1 MDHEN and CDR2 SYDVKM. The CDR3 runs 13 residues. CDR3 in amino acids: CASSLPGQGRAFF. For the CDR3, the DNA is TGTGCCAGCAGTTTACCCGGACAGGGTCGAGCTTTCTTT.

V usage is TRBV19 and J usage is TRBJ1-2, with 8 bases that match TRBD1. Trimming cost V 6 bases and J 4 bases; bases outside gene matches: 10. Germline assignment: CDR1 LNHDA and CDR2 SQIVND (reference sequence). The CDR3 contains 15 residues. CDR3 nucleotides: TGTGCCAGTAGCTCGGACAGGGCCCTCATCTATGGCTACACCTTC. Residues: CASSSDRALIYGYTF.

This clone was recorded once. In nucleotides, the CDR3 is TGCGCCAGCAGCTTGGTAGCGGGGGCCAATCAGCCCCAGCATTTT. Its translation is CASSLVAGANQPQHF. This sequence joins TRBV5-1 and TRBJ1-5, with D maybe TRBD1 (6 bases). The V gene's germline CDR1 is SGHRS and CDR2 YFSETQ. The length of the CDR3 is 15 residues. Trimming removed 0 bases from V and 3 bases from J, with 10 bases in between.

The chain joins TRBV7-2 to TRBJ1-2; 10 bases fit TRBD1. The CDR3 is 17 amino acids. Germline values: CDR1 SGHTA, CDR2 FQGNSA. J gave up 3 bases and V 5 bases, and 12 bases lay outside the gene matches. The CDR3 region has the DNA TGTGCCAGCAGCATAGATACCGGGACAGGGGCCGACTATGGCTACACCTTC. Protein product: CASSIDTGTGADYGYTF.